This T cell receptor beta chain was observed in a study of shared clonotypes between healthy human individuals. All participating donors were Caucasian adults from Nashville, Tennessee. As concerns this clone: Its specificity is unknown.

Libraries were prepared by immunoSEQ multiplex PCR; TCRdb keeps only in-frame clonotypes and omits some of them. The table shows 2 million to 2.5 million clones, with almost 96% occurring only once. General observations from the study: In contrast to clonotypes shared by all four donors, non-shared clonotypes had lower generation probabilities.

Trimming left V 4 bases short and J 2 bases short, with 6 bases between. Looked up from germline, CDR1 is KGHSH and CDR2 is LQKENI. The CDR3 spans 13 residues. This chain uses TRBV18 with TRBJ2-1; D is unclear. The sequence was collected from a man younger than 35 in good health. The specimen sequenced was naive CD4+ T cells sorted from blood. Documented subset: CD45RA+ positively selected. CDR3 protein: CASSLSTYNEQFF. The CDR3 DNA is TGTGCCAGCTCACTTTCTACCTACAATGAGCAGTTCTTC.